These 26 T cell receptor beta chains came from one sample sequenced in a study of T cell responses to AZD1222 COVID-19 vaccine. Method: immunoSEQ multiplex PCR; TCRdb's copy keeps in-frame clones and lacks some. The profile shows about 200,000 clones, about 94% of them singletons. This specimen consisted of peripheral blood, obtained 28 days after the second AZD1222 dose. These receptors were taken from an adult who received the AZD1222 COVID-19 vaccine.

V usage is TRBV7-7 and J usage is TRBJ2-2; D gene unclear. CDR3 length: 14 residues. Germline CDR1 SSHAT, CDR2 FNYEAQ (reference sequence). V lost 2 bases, J lost 5 bases, and 9 bases lay in between. CDR3 in amino acids: CASSLSVGTGELFF. The CDR3 DNA reads TGTGCCAGCAGCTTAAGTGTGGGAACCGGGGAGCTGTTTTTT.

This clone was recorded a few times. The V call is TRBV5-1, the J call TRBJ1-2; 9 nucleotides match TRBD1. Germline CDR1 is SGHRS and CDR2 is YFSETQ. CDR3 size: 14 residues. After removal of 0 bases from V and 3 bases from J, the junction contained 0 bases not matched to a gene. The CDR3 region has the DNA TGCGCCAGCAGCTTGGGGGACAGGGACTATGGCTACACCTTC. This sequence encodes CASSLGDRDYGYTF.

The chain carries TRBV9 and TRBJ2-2; no clear D gene. Germline CDR1 reads SGDLS; CDR2 reads YYNGEE. The V gene lost 0 bases and the J gene lost 5 bases, with 5 bases spanning the gap. This CDR3 spans 13 amino acids. CDR3 protein: CASSVATTGELFF. CDR3 coding DNA: TGTGCCAGCAGCGTAGCTACAACCGGGGAGCTGTTTTTT.

The V gene is TRBV7-3, the J gene TRBJ1-1; D is undetermined. Trimming stripped 5 bases from V and 4 bases from J, with 11 bases between. Germline CDR1 reads SGHTA; CDR2 reads FQGTGA. This CDR3 contains 13 residues. DNA of the CDR3: TGTGCCAGCAGCAAGACGACGGCCACTGAAGCTTTCTTT. Protein sequence: CASSKTTATEAFF.

The rearrangement joins TRBV7-2 to TRBJ2-1, with D possibly being TRBD2 (7 bases). CDR1 is SGHTA, CDR2 FQGNSA, per germline. CDR3 length equals 14 residues. Trimming left V 5 bases short and J 7 bases short, with 15 bases between. The CDR3 nucleotides read TGTGCCAGCAGCAGAGGGGGGGGGCAAAATGAGCAGTTCTTC. It yields the protein CASSRGGGQNEQFF.

The genes are TRBV15 and TRBJ1-2; D ambiguous. CDR3 length: 14 residues. Germline CDR1 reads LNHNV; CDR2 reads YYDKDF (reference sequence). V lost 4 bases to trimming and J lost 6 bases, with 15 bases between them. The CDR3 region has the DNA TGTGCCACCAGCACTCTGACCCGCGGGAATGGCTACACCTTC. This sequence encodes CATSTLTRGNGYTF.

This chain uses TRBV19 with TRBJ2-5; 13 bases align to TRBD2. Germline V lookup: CDR1 LNHDA, CDR2 SQIVND (reference sequence). V lost 4 bases, J lost 5 bases, and 7 bases stayed unmatched. The CDR3 totals 16 residues. DNA of the CDR3: TGTGCCAGTAGTAGGACTAGCGGGGGAAGTATTGAGACCCAGTACTTC. It codes for CASSRTSGGSIETQYF.

The rearrangement uses TRBV7-9 and TRBJ2-7; possible D gene TRBD2, 6 bases. In germline, CDR1 is SEHNR, CDR2 FQNEAQ (reference sequence). V was trimmed by 1 base and J by 6 bases, leaving 16 bases between them. The CDR3 spans 15 residues. CDR3 amino acids: CASSLEGGAGLEQYF. For the CDR3, the DNA is TGTGCCAGCAGCTTAGAGGGTGGGGCGGGGCTCGAGCAGTACTTC.

This chain uses TRBV10-1 with TRBJ2-7, with 15 bases identical to TRBD2. From germline, CDR1 is WNHNN and CDR2 SYGVQD (reference sequence). The V and J ends lost 5 bases and 4 bases, in that order; junction bases with no gene match: 3. The CDR3 is made up of 15 amino acids. CDR3 sequence reads: CASSTGLAGGYEQYF. In DNA, the CDR3 is TGCGCCAGCAGTACCGGACTAGCGGGGGGGTACGAGCAGTACTTC.

This clone qualifies as medium-sized. The V call is TRBV5-4, the J call TRBJ1-6; 7 bases are shared with TRBD1. CDR1 is SGHNT and CDR2 is YYREEE in the germline V gene (reference sequence). The CDR3 is 13 residues long. The J segment lost 7 bases and the V segment lost 5 bases, leaving 3 bases of the junction unmatched. CDR3 sequence (DNA): TGTGCCAGCAGGGCAGGGGGAAATTCACCCCTCCACTTT. Amino acid sequence: CASRAGGNSPLHF.

V usage is TRBV19 and J usage is TRBJ1-5, with 7 bases lining up with TRBD1. Trimming cost V 4 bases and J 0 bases; bases outside gene matches: 3. Germline V lookup: CDR1 LNHDA, CDR2 SQIVND (reference sequence). The CDR3 extends over 15 amino acids. The CDR3: CASSTTGNSNQPQHF. In DNA, the CDR3 is TGTGCCAGTAGTACGACAGGGAATAGCAATCAGCCCCAGCATTTT.

V gene TRBV5-6 combines with J gene TRBJ1-6; D gene uncertain. This CDR3 is 15 amino acids long. Germline CDR1 and CDR2: SGHDT and YYEEEE. V gave up 0 bases and J gave up 10 bases, with 14 bases separating them. CDR3 sequence: CASSLGQGIGSPLHF. For the CDR3, the DNA is TGTGCCAGCAGCTTGGGCCAAGGGATAGGGTCACCCCTCCACTTT.

V usage is TRBV2 and J usage is TRBJ1-2; maybe TRBD1 (5 bases). Germline lookup yields CDR1 SNHLY and CDR2 FYNNEI. V lost 2 bases, J lost 0 bases, and 7 bases lay in between. This CDR3 region has 14 residues. As DNA, the CDR3 is TGTGCCAGCAGTGAAAGGGGAGCTAACTATGGCTACACCTTC. It codes for CASSERGANYGYTF. Combining the CDR3 with reference TRBV2 and TRBJ1-2 gives the whole variable domain EPEVTQTPSHQVTQMGQEVILRCVPISNHLYFYWYRQILGQKVEFLVSFYNNEISEKSEIFDDQFSVERPDGSNFTLKIRSTKLEDSAMYFCASSERGANYGYTFGSGTRLTVV.

The rearrangement joins TRBV6-1 to TRBJ1-1; a weak D match, TRBD1 (5 bases). The CDR3 spans 13 residues. V was clipped by 0 bases and J by 4 bases, with 6 bases between them. CDR1 and CDR2 from the germline V gene are MNHNS and SASEGT. The CDR3 loop reads CASSEAGGTEAFF. The CDR3 coding sequence is TGTGCCAGCAGTGAAGCTGGGGGCACTGAAGCTTTCTTT.

The chain has TRBV28 and TRBJ1-6; 10 positions agree with TRBD1. The J segment lost 7 bases and the V segment lost 10 bases, leaving 7 bases of the junction unmatched. CDR1 and CDR2 from the germline V gene are MDHEN and SYDVKM. The CDR3 loop spans 14 amino acids. DNA for the CDR3: TGTGCCACTTCGACAGGGGGCGGAAATTCACCCCTCCACTTT. Amino acid sequence: CATSTGGGNSPLHF. Filled out from reference TRBV28 and TRBJ1-6, the complete variable domain reads DVKVTQSSRYLVKRTGEKVFLECVQDMDHENMFWYRQDPGLGLRLIYFSYDVKMKEKGDIPEGYSVSREKKERFSLILESASTNQTSMYLCATSTGGGNSPLHFGNGTRLTVT.

This clone appeared a few times. The rearrangement joins TRBV19 to TRBJ1-1, with D tentatively TRBD1 (5 bases). There are 12 residues in the CDR3. V lost 11 bases, J lost 6 bases, and 16 bases lay in between. Germline V gene lookup returns CDR1 LNHDA and CDR2 SQIVND (reference sequence). CDR3 sequence: CAGSSGSSEAFF. CDR3 coding DNA: TGTGCCGGCTCCTCAGGGAGTTCTGAAGCTTTCTTT.

V is TRBV19 and J is TRBJ1-6; D is unclear. The germline V gene has CDR1 LNHDA and CDR2 SQIVND (reference sequence). This CDR3 spans 12 amino acids. With 6 bases removed from V and 13 bases from J, the gap between germline ends came to 13 bases. For the CDR3, the DNA is TGTGCCAGTAGGCTGACGGACTCCCCCCTCCACTTT. This encodes CASRLTDSPLHF.

The genes are TRBV2 and TRBJ1-3; D is possibly TRBD1 (6 bases). The CDR3 runs to 13 residues. Germline assignment: CDR1 SNHLY and CDR2 FYNNEI. The ends were cut back, 6 bases at V and 6 bases at J, with 12 bases in the middle. The CDR3: CASRETGENTIYF. The CDR3 DNA reads TGTGCCAGCAGGGAGACAGGCGAAAACACCATATATTTT.

V gene TRBV28 combines with J gene TRBJ2-5, with a possible D match to TRBD2 (6 bases). Between the trimmed V and J ends, which lost 8 bases and 4 bases, there was a span of 14 bases. CDR1 and CDR2 (germline): MDHEN, SYDVKM. CDR3 length: 13 amino acids. CDR3 in DNA: TGTGCCAGCGGAAACCTAGCGCGAGAGACCCAGTACTTC. It codes for CASGNLARETQYF.

The chain uses TRBV5-1 and TRBJ2-1; 11 nucleotides line up with TRBD2. V lost 6 bases to trimming and J lost 9 bases; unmatched junction nucleotides: 8. The CDR3 is 14 residues long. Per the germline V gene, CDR1 is SGHRS and CDR2 is YFSETQ. The CDR3 DNA follows: TGCGCCAGCAAGGCTAGCGGGGGGTACGGTGAGCAGTTCTTC. This translates into CASKASGGYGEQFF.

J is TRBJ1-4 and V is TRBV10-3; 9 positions match TRBD1. Germline CDR1 reads ENHRY; CDR2 reads SYGVKD. Trimming at V came to 6 bases and at J to 8 bases, leaving 7 bases not matched to a gene. This CDR3 contains 14 residues. The CDR3 here is CAISPGQGLEKLFF. CDR3 coding DNA: TGTGCCATCAGCCCGGGACAGGGATTAGAAAAACTGTTTTTT.

The chain links TRBV7-3 to TRBJ2-2; D gene unclear. The V end lost 4 bases, the J end lost 2 bases, and 8 bases lay between the germline ends. This CDR3 spans 14 amino acids. Per the germline V gene, CDR1 is SGHTA and CDR2 is FQGTGA. The CDR3 DNA follows: TGTGCCAGCAGCTCCGATCTTAACACCGGGGAGCTGTTTTTT. This gives the protein CASSSDLNTGELFF.

The V call is TRBV10-3, the J call TRBJ1-5; D may be TRBD1 (6 bases). The CDR3 contains 16 residues. Germline V gene data show CDR1 as ENHRY and CDR2 as SYGVKD. The V end was cut by 8 bases, the J end by 3 bases, with 20 bases between. The DNA of the CDR3 is TGTGCCATCGGTAAGGGGCAGGGGTCAACCAATCAGCCCCAGCATTTT. Its translation: CAIGKGQGSTNQPQHF.

This clone was found once. The chain has TRBV10-3 and TRBJ1-1; 8 bases agree with TRBD1. The length of the CDR3 is 12 residues. V gave up 11 bases and J gave up 2 bases; unmatched junction bases: 4. CDR1 is ENHRY and CDR2 is SYGVKD in the germline V gene. The CDR3 DNA reads as TGTGCCTCCGGACAGGGAAACACTGAAGCTTTCTTT. It specifies CASGQGNTEAFF.

The chain employs TRBV7-2 and TRBJ1-1; D unresolved. Trimming pared 0 bases from V and 10 bases from J, leaving 12 bases between. This CDR3 is 13 amino acids long. Per germline, CDR1 SGHTA and CDR2 FQGNSA. The CDR3 is CASSLAQNVRAFF. Here the CDR3 DNA reads TGTGCCAGCAGCTTAGCGCAGAATGTCAGAGCTTTCTTT.

This chain joins TRBV7-7 and TRBJ1-6; 9 bases are a match to TRBD1. Looked up from germline, CDR1 is SSHAT and CDR2 is FNYEAQ (reference sequence). Germline trimming cut 6 bases from V and 10 bases from J; bases unmatched to any gene: 16. The CDR3 is made up of 17 amino acids. As DNA, the CDR3 is TGTGCCAGCAGTTGTCCCGGGACAGGGAATTTAGGATCACCCCTCCACTTT. Translating gives CASSCPGTGNLGSPLHF. The variable domain in full, with the rest retrieved from reference TRBV7-7 and TRBJ1-6, is GAGVSQSPRYKVTKRGQDVTLRCDPISSHATLYWYQQALGQGPEFLTYFNYEAQPDKSGLPSDRFSAERPEGSISTLTIQRTEQRDSAMYRCASSCPGTGNLGSPLHFGNGTRLTVT.